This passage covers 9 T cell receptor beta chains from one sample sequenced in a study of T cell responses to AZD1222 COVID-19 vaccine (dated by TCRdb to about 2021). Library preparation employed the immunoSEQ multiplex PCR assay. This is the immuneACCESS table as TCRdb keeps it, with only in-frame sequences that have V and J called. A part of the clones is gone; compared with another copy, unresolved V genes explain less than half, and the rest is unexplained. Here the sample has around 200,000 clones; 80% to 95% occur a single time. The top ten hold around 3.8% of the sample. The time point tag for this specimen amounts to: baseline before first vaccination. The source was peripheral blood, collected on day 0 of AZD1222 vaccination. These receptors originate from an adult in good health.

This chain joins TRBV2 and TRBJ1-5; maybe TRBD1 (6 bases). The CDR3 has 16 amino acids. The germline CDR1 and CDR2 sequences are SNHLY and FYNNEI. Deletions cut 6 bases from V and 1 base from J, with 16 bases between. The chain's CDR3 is CASSRGGVGSNQPQHF. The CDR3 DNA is TGTGCCAGCAGCCGAGGGGGGGTAGGGAGCAATCAGCCCCAGCATTTT.

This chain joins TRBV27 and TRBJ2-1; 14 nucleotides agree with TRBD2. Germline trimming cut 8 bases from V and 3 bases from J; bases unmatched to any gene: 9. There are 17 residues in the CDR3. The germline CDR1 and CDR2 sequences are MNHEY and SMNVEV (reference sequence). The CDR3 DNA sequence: TGTGCCAGCCAAGGACTAGCGGGGGGTAAACTCTACAATGAGCAGTTCTTC. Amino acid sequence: CASQGLAGGKLYNEQFF.

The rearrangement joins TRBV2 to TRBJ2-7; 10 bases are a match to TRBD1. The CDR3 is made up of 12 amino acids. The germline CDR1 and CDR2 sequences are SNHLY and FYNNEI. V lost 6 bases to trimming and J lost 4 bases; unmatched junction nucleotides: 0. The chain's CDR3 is CASRDRGYEQYF. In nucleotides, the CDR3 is TGTGCCAGCAGGGACAGGGGGTACGAGCAGTACTTC.

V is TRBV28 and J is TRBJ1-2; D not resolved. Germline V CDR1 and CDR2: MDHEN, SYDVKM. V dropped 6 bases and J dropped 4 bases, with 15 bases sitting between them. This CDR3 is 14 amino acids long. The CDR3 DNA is TGTGCCAGCAGCCGCGGGATGGTAGGCTATGGCTACACCTTC. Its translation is CASSRGMVGYGYTF.

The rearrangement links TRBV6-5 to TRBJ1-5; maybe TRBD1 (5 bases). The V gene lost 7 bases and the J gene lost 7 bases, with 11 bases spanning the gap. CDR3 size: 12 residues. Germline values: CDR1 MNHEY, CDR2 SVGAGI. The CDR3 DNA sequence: TGTGCCAGCACGGGGGGAGGGCAGCCCCAGCATTTT. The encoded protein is CASTGGGQPQHF.

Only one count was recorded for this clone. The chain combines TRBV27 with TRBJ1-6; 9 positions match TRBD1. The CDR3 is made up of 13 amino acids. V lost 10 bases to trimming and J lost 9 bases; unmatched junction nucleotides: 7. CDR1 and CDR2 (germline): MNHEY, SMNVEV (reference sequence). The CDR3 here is CAIGGQGLSPLHF. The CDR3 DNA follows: TGTGCCATCGGGGGACAGGGTCTTTCACCCCTCCACTTT.

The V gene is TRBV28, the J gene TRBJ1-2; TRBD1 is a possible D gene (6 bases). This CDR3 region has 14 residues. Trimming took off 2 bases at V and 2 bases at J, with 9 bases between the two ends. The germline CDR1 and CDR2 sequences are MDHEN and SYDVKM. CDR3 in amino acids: CASSLAGQNYGYTF. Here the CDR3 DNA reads TGTGCCAGCAGTTTAGCCGGACAGAACTATGGCTACACCTTC.

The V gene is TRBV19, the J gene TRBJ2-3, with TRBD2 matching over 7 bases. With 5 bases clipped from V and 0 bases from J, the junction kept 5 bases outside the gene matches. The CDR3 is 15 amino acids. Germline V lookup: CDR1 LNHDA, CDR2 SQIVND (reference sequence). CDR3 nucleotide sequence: TGTGCCAGTAGTCGGGCTAGCGGTAGCACAGATACGCAGTATTTT. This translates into CASSRASGSTDTQYF.

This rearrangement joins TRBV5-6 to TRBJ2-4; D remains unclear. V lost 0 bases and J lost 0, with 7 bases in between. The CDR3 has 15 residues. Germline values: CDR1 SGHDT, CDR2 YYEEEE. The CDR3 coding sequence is TGTGCCAGCAGCTTGGTTGCGGTAGCCAAAAACATTCAGTACTTC. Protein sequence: CASSLVAVAKNIQYF.